Below, 11 T cell receptor beta chains from the same sample are listed, as sequenced in a study of diagnostic markers for celiac disease. After re-calling the reads, TCRdb lists one entry per CDR3 protein, DNA absent. The table lists around 3,500 distinct CDR3 sequences. Sequencing input: either unsorted cells or a sorted T cell fraction (not recorded which). The receptors were gathered from a human donor. This table probably holds off-target reads from a library built for another chain.

This clonotype is classed as medium-sized by frequency. The chain links TRBV4-2 to TRBJ2-1. From germline, CDR1 is LGHNA and CDR2 YNFKEQ. The CDR3 covers 13 residues. This CDR3 is CASSQTQHNEQFF.

This clonotype shows up as large by frequency. V and J are TRBV2 and TRBJ2-2; the D call of TRBD1 rests on TCRdb alone, since no DNA is present to check it. The CDR3 runs 13 residues. Germline values: CDR1 SNHLY, CDR2 FYNNEI. This CDR3 reads CASSDGGPGELFF.

V and J are TRBV20-1 and TRBJ1-5; TCRdb designates TRBD1, a call that cannot be tested without DNA. The germline gives CDR1 DFQATT, CDR2 SNEGSKA (reference sequence). The CDR3 totals 12 residues. The CDR3 is CSAIKGNQPQHF.

The chain combines TRBV3-1 with TRBJ2-7; TCRdb selects TRBD2, and the lack of DNA leaves this call unchecked. This CDR3 contains 17 residues. Germline-derived CDR1 and CDR2 are LGHDT and YNNKEL (reference sequence). The chain's CDR3 is CASSQDRGIAGAHEQYF.

This chain uses TRBV4-3 with TRBJ1-2; the TCRdb D gene call, TRBD1, has no DNA to confirm it. Germline V gives CDR1 LGHNA, CDR2 YSLEER. The CDR3 is made up of 13 amino acids. The CDR3 here is CASSQVGQGGYTF.

The V gene is TRBV10-3, the J gene TRBJ2-1; the TRBD2 assignment by TCRdb is unverifiable without DNA. The CDR3 sequence is 15 residues long. Germline V gives CDR1 ENHRY, CDR2 SYGVKD. The CDR3 here is CAINTPGLTDSEQFF.

This clonotype is classed as medium-sized (0.01 to 0.1%) by frequency. The chain joins TRBV6-2 or TRBV6-3 to TRBJ2-3; TCRdb's D call, TRBD1, is unchecked because there is no DNA. Germline lookup yields CDR1 MNHEY and CDR2 SVGEGT. This CDR3 is built from 15 residues. The CDR3 reads CASSWWTGGANTQYF.

This clonotype shows up as medium-sized (0.01 to 0.1%) by frequency. The chain joins TRBV29-1 to TRBJ2-1; TCRdb outputs TRBD1, but without DNA this stays unchecked. CDR3 length: 14 amino acids. Germline V CDR1 and CDR2: SQVTM, ANQGSEA. The chain's CDR3 is CSVDSGTLYNEQFF.

The gene calls are TRBV4-3 and TRBJ1-2; TCRdb proposes TRBD1, but this gene call is untestable without DNA. This CDR3 is 15 amino acids long. The germline CDR1 and CDR2 sequences are LGHNA and YSLEER. CDR3: CASSQEGHTNYGYTF.

Measured by frequency, this clonotype is medium-sized (0.01 to 0.1%). The V call is TRBV14, the J call TRBJ2-5; TCRdb outputs TRBD2, but without DNA this stays unchecked. The germline V gene encodes CDR1 SGHDN and CDR2 FVKESK. The CDR3 length is 14 residues. The CDR3 is CASSQDPREETQYF.

The rearrangement uses TRBV5-4 and TRBJ2-5; TCRdb's assignment of TRBD2 cannot be checked, as there is no DNA. The CDR3 length is 15 residues. In germline, CDR1 is SGHNT, CDR2 YYREEE (reference sequence). The CDR3 is CASSGRGGPQETQYF.